The present T cell receptor (beta chain) was sequenced within a study of post-analysis software for immune sequencing data. Study outcomes and limitations: Five or six TRBV segments appeared more often in patients than in controls, and TRBV5-6, TRBV5-1 and TRBV20-1 were among these.

The germline V gene encodes CDR1 SGHRS and CDR2 YFSETQ. The CDR3 sequence is 14 residues long. Trimming removed 3 bases at V and 0 bases at J, with 10 bases between. A single count supports this clonotype. Its matching antigen is unknown. The library was made from cDNA and included unique molecular identifiers. TCRdb processed the PCR reads anew with MiXCR; each CDR3 protein has one entry. Among some 450,000 distinct CDR3 sequences, nearly 45% were seen once, and the ten largest hold 9% to 14%. The clonotype comes from a girl between 5 and 17 years old with multiple sclerosis. Sequenced sample: blood. The chain uses TRBV5-1 and TRBJ2-7; unclear D gene. CDR3 DNA: TGCGCCAGCAGCTCCCGTGGTTCCTCCTACGAGCAGTACTTC. Translating it yields CASSSRGSSYEQYF.